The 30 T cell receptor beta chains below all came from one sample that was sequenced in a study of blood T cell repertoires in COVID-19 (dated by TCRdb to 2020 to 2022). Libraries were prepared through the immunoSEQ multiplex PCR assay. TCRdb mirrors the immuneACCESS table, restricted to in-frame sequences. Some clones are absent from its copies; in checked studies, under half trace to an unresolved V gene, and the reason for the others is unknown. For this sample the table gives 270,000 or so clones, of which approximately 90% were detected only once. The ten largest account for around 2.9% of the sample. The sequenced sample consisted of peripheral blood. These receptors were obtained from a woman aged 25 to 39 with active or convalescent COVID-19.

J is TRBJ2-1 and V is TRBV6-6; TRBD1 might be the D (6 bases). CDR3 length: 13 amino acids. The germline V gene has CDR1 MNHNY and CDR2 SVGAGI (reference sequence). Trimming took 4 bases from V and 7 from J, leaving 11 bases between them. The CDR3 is CASSSYGTNEQFF. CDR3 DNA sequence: TGTGCCAGCAGTTCATACGGGACAAATGAGCAGTTCTTC.

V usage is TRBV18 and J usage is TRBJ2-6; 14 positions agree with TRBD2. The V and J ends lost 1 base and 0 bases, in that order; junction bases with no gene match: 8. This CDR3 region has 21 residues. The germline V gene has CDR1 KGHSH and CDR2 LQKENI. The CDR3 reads CASSPLGLAGGTISGANVLTF. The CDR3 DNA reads TGTGCCAGCTCACCACTAGGACTAGCGGGGGGAACGATCTCTGGGGCCAACGTCCTGACTTTC.

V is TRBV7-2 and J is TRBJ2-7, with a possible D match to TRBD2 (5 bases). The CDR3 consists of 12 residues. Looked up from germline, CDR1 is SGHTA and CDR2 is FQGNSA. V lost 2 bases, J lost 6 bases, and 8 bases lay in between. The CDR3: CASSLREAEQYF. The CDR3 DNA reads TGTGCCAGCAGCTTACGGGAAGCCGAGCAGTACTTC.

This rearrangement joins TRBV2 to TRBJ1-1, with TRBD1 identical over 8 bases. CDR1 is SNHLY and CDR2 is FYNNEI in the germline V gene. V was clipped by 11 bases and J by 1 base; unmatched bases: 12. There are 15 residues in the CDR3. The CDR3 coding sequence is TGTGCCCTTTATGGGGCAGGGGGCAAGAACACTGAAGCTTTCTTT. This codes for CALYGAGGKNTEAFF.

CDR3 amino acids: CASSFRGTERESGYTF. The CDR3 nucleotides read TGTGCCAGCAGTTTTAGGGGGACAGAAAGGGAAAGTGGCTACACCTTC. The chain recombines TRBV27 with TRBJ1-2; 7 bases are a match to TRBD1. Germline-derived CDR1 and CDR2 are MNHEY and SMNVEV (reference sequence). This CDR3 contains 16 residues. The V and J ends lost 3 bases and 7 bases, in that order; junction bases with no gene match: 14.

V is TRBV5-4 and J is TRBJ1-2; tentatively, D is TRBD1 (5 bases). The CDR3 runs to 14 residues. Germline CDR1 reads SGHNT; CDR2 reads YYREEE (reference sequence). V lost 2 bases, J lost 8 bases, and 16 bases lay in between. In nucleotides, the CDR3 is TGTGCCAGCAGCTTACTACAGGTTTTGGAGGGCTACACCTTC. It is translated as CASSLLQVLEGYTF.

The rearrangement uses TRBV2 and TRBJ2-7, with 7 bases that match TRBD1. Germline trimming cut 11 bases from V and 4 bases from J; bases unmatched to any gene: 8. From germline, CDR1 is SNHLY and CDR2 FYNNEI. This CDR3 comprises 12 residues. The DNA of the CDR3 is TGTGCCTTACAGACAGGGTTTTACGAGCAGTACTTC. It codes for CALQTGFYEQYF.

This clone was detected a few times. Here the CDR3 reads CASSQDMGGYGDEQFF. In nucleotides, the CDR3 is TGCGCCAGCAGCCAAGATATGGGTGGCTACGGGGATGAGCAGTTCTTC. J is TRBJ2-1 and V is TRBV4-3; possible D gene TRBD2, 5 bases. The CDR3 has 16 amino acids. The V gene lost 0 bases and the J gene lost 8 bases, with 17 bases spanning the gap. In germline, CDR1 is LGHNA, CDR2 YSLEER.

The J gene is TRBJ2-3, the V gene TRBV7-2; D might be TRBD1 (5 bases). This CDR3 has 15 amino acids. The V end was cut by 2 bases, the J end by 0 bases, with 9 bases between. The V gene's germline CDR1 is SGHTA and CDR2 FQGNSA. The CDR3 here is CASSLRQGSTDTQYF. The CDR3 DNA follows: TGTGCCAGCAGCTTACGTCAGGGAAGCACAGATACGCAGTATTTT.

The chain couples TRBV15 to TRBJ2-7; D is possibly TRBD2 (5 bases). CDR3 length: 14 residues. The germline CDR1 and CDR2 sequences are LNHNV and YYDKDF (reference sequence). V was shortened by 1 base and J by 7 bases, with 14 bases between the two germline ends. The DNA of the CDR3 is TGTGCCACCAGCAGAGCCCGGAACCGGGATGAGCAGTACTTC. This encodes CATSRARNRDEQYF.

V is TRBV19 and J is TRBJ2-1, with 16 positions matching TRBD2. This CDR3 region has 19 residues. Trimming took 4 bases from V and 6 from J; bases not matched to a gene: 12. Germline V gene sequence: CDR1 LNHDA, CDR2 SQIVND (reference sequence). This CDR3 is CASSTQIGTSGGARNEQFF. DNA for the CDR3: TGTGCCAGTAGTACGCAAATTGGGACTAGCGGGGGGGCTCGCAATGAGCAGTTCTTC.

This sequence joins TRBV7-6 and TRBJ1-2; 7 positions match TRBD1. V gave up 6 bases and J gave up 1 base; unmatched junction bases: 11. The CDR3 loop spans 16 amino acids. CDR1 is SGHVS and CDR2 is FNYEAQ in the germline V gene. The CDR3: CASSPGAGGLNYGYTF. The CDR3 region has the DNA TGTGCCAGCAGTCCCGGGGCAGGGGGACTTAACTATGGCTACACCTTC. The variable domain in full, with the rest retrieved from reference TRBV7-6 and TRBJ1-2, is GAGVSQSPRYKVTKRGQDVALRCDPISGHVSLYWYRQALGQGPEFLTYFNYEAQQDKSGLPNDRFSAERPEGSISTLTIQRTEQRDSAMYRCASSPGAGGLNYGYTFGSGTRLTVV.

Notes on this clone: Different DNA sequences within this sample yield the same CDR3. Here the CDR3 reads CATSDGTGSGNTIYF. The CDR3 bases are TGTGCCACCAGTGACGGGACAGGGTCTGGAAACACCATATATTTT. The V and J genes are TRBV24-1 and TRBJ1-3; 9 bases agree with TRBD1. J was trimmed by 1 base and V by 4 bases; bases with no gene match: 1. This CDR3 has 15 residues. CDR1 is KGHDR, CDR2 SFDVKD, per germline.

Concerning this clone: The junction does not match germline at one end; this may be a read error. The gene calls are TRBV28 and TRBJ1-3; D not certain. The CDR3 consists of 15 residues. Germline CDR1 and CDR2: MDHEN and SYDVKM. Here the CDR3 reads CVSSLSGVSGNTIYF. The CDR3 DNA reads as TGTGTCAGCAGTTTGTCCGGAGTCTCTGGAAACACCATATATTTT.

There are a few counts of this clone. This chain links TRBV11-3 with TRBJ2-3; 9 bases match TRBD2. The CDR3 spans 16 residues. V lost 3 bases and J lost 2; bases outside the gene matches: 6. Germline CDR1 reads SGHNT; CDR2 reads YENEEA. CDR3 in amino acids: CASSFGAGGPTDTQYF. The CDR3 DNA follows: TGTGCCAGCAGCTTTGGGGCGGGGGGGCCCACAGATACGCAGTATTTT.

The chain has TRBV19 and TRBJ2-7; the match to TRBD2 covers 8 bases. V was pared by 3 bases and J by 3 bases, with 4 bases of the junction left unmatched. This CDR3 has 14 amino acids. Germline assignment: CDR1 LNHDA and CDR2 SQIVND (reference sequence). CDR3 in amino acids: CASSIGGVIYEQYF. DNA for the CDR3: TGTGCCAGTAGTATCGGGGGGGTTATCTACGAGCAGTACTTC.

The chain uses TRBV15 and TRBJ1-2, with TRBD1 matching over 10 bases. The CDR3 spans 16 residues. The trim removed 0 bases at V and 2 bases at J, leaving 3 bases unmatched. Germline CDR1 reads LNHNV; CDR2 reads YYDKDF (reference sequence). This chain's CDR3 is CATSRDDRGLNYGYTF. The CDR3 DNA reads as TGTGCCACCAGCAGAGATGACAGGGGGCTCAACTATGGCTACACCTTC.

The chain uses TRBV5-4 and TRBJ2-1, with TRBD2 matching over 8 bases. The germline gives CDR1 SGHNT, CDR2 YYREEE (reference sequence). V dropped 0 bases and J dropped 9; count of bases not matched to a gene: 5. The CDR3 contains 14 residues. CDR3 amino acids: CASSLDGGAVEQFF. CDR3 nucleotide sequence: TGTGCCAGCAGCTTGGACGGGGGGGCAGTTGAGCAGTTCTTC.

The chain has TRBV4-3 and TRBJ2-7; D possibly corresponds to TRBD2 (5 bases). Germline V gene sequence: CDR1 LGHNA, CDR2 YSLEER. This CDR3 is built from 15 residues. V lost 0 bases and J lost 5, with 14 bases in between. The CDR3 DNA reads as TGCGCCAGCAGCCAAGATAATACGGGGTTCGACGAGCAGTACTTC. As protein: CASSQDNTGFDEQYF.

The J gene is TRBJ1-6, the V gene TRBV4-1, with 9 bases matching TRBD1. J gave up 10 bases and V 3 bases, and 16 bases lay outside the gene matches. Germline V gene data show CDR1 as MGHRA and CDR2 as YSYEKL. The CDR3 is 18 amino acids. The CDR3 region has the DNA TGCGCCAGCAGCCACAAGACTCCCCCGGGACAGGGAAAGTCACCCCTCCACTTT. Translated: CASSHKTPPGQGKSPLHF.

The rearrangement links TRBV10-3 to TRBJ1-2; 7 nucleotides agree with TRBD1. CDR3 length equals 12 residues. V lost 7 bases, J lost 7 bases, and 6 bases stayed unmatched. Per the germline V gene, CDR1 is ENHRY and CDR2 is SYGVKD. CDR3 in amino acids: CAIKPDRAGYTF. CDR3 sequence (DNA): TGTGCCATCAAACCAGACAGGGCTGGCTACACCTTC.

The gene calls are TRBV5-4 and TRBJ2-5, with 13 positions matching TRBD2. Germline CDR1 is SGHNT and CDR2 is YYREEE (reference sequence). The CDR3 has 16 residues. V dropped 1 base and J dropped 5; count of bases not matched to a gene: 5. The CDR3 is CASSLTSGGATETQYF. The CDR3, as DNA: TGTGCCAGCAGCTTGACTAGCGGGGGGGCGACGGAGACCCAGTACTTC.

The CDR3 protein is CASSSLTSSEQFF. CDR3 DNA sequence: TGTGCCAGCAGCTCCCTCACTAGCTCTGAGCAGTTCTTC. This rearrangement joins TRBV7-2 to TRBJ2-1; perhaps TRBD2 as D (6 bases). V gave up 4 bases and J gave up 9 bases, with 13 bases separating them. Germline V gene data show CDR1 as SGHTA and CDR2 as FQGNSA. The CDR3 loop spans 13 amino acids.

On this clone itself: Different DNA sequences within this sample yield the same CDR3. The CDR3 here is CASSQEGGYGYTF. CDR3 coding DNA: TGTGCCAGCAGCCAAGAAGGGGGATATGGCTACACCTTC. The chain joins TRBV3-1 (or the pseudogene TRBV3-2) to TRBJ1-2, with D perhaps matching TRBD1 (6 bases). Trimming stripped 0 bases from V and 5 bases from J, with 7 bases between. The CDR3 totals 13 residues. CDR1 LGHDT and CDR2 YNNKEL come from the germline V gene (reference sequence).

The CDR3 loop reads CASSPAGSSGANVLTF. CDR3 DNA: TGCGCCAGCAGCCCAGCGGGGAGCTCTGGGGCCAACGTCCTGACTTTC. The rearrangement links TRBV4-3 to TRBJ2-6, with TRBD2 matching over 7 bases. This CDR3 has 16 amino acids. Looked up from germline, CDR1 is LGHNA and CDR2 is YSLEER. Trimming removed 4 bases from V and 0 bases from J; junction bases left unmatched: 3.

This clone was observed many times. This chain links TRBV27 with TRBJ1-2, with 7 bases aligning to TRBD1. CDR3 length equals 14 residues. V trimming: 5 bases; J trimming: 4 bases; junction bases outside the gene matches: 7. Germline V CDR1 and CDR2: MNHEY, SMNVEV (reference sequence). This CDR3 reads CASSPTGESYGYTF. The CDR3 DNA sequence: TGTGCCAGCAGTCCCACAGGGGAAAGCTATGGCTACACCTTC.

The DNA of the CDR3 is TGTGCCAGCTCAGAAGACAGGGTACGGACCGGCTACACCTTC. Translated, it gives CASSEDRVRTGYTF. The V and J genes are TRBV18 and TRBJ1-2; 7 bases are a match to TRBD1. The J segment lost 8 bases and the V segment lost 5 bases, leaving 11 bases of the junction unmatched. Per the germline V gene, CDR1 is KGHSH and CDR2 is LQKENI. The CDR3 extends over 14 amino acids.

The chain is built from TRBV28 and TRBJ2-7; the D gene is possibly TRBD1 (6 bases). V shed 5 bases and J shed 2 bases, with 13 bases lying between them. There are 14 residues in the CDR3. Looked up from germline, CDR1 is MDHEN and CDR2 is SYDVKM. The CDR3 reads CASSRTGMPYEQYF. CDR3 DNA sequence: TGTGCCAGCAGTCGCACAGGGATGCCCTACGAGCAGTACTTC.

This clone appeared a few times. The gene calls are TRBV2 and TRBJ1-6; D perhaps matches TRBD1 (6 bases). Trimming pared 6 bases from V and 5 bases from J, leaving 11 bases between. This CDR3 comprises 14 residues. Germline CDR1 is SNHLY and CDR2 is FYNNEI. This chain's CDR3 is CASSVGQNNSPLHF. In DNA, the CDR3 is TGTGCCAGCAGCGTCGGACAGAATAATTCACCCCTCCACTTT.

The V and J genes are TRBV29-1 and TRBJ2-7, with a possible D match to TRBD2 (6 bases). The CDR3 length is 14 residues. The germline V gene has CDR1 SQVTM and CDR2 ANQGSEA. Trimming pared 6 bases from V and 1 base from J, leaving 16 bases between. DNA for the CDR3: TGCAGCGTGAAGGGTGGGGGGACTTCCTACGAGCAGTACTTC. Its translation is CSVKGGGTSYEQYF.